Described below is a single T cell receptor (beta chain) sequence and its context. What it binds is not known. Alopecia areata patients gave lesional scalp punch biopsies and peripheral blood samples. Cell sorting on a FACSAria was used to separate CD4+ and CD8+ T cells from the PBMCs. These data originate in a study of CD8+ T cells in alopecia areata. Study-wide points: Scalp samples also yield sequences of resident alphabeta T cells from normal skin. Compared with mice, patients displayed less clear TCR sharing, possibly for HLA-related reasons.

Investigators isolated RNA and reverse transcribed it into cDNA to act as the sequencing template. Produced via immunoSEQ multiplex PCR; TCRdb's table is partial and in-frame only. The data contain fewer than 70,000 clones, 44% of them singletons. Trimming stripped 2 bases from V and 5 bases from J, with 13 bases between. The CDR3 spans 15 residues. The origin of this receptor is a human donor with alopecia areata. The sample taken for sequencing was NKG2D-low CD8+ T cells sorted from blood. The gene calls are TRBV23-1 and TRBJ2-1; D uncertain. TRBV23-1 carries the ORF label, with uncertain function. The CDR3 region is CASSQPSHEDNEQFF. CDR3 sequence (DNA): TGCGCCAGCAGTCAACCGAGTCACGAGGACAATGAGCAGTTCTTC.